These 18 T cell receptor beta chains came from one sample sequenced in a study of chemoradiotherapy in HPV16-positive cancers. Clones were sequenced by immunoSEQ multiplex PCR, and TCRdb holds only the in-frame ones, with some missing. The table has around 8,000 clones, around three quarters seen once. Sample collection was performed from a patient who underwent chemoradiotherapy. All receptors derive from a human donor with HPV-associated anogenital cancer.

The V gene is TRBV11-2, the J gene TRBJ1-1; D not certain. The CDR3 loop spans 13 amino acids. Germline V gene lookup returns CDR1 SGHAT and CDR2 FQNNGV. The V end lost 1 base, the J end lost 7 bases, and 10 bases lay between the germline ends. The CDR3 DNA is TGTGCCAGCAGCTTAGGGTCCGGGAATGAAGCTTTCTTT. Translated: CASSLGSGNEAFF. Supplemented by reference TRBV11-2 and TRBJ1-1, the full variable domain reads EAGVAQSPRYKIIEKRQSVAFWCNPISGHATLYWYQQILGQGPKLLIQFQNNGVVDDSQLPKDRFSAERLKGVDSTLKIQPAKLEDSAVYLCASSLGSGNEAFFGQGTRLTVV.

The CDR3 sequence is CASSLWPTQTYEQYF. The CDR3 DNA reads as TGTGCCAGCAGCTTGTGGCCGACCCAGACCTACGAGCAGTACTTC. The J gene is TRBJ2-7, the V gene TRBV7-2; D unclear. The CDR3 extends over 15 amino acids. The germline CDR1 and CDR2 sequences are SGHTA and FQGNSA. Trimming took 3 bases from V and 2 from J, leaving 14 bases between them.

The chain combines TRBV5-1 with TRBJ2-7; 7 bases match TRBD1. The length of the CDR3 is 14 residues. Germline values: CDR1 SGHRS, CDR2 YFSETQ. Trimming took 5 bases from V and 3 from J; bases not matched to a gene: 8. CDR3 coding DNA: TGCGCCAGCAGAACCGGGACAGACATCTACGAGCAGTACTTC. This codes for CASRTGTDIYEQYF.

V gene TRBV5-1 combines with J gene TRBJ2-3; weak D call: TRBD1 (6 bases). V gave up 2 bases and J gave up 1 base, with 11 bases separating them. The length of the CDR3 is 15 residues. Germline V lookup: CDR1 SGHRS, CDR2 YFSETQ. The CDR3, as DNA: TGCGCCAGCAGCTTCACAGGGAGACGCACAGATACGCAGTATTTT. Translation gives CASSFTGRRTDTQYF.

The chain carries TRBV9 and TRBJ2-5; possibly TRBD2 for D (6 bases). V lost 0 bases, J lost 4 bases, and 13 bases lay in between. The CDR3 length is 15 residues. Germline values: CDR1 SGDLS, CDR2 YYNGEE. This CDR3 reads CASSVARGVGETQYF. The CDR3 DNA reads TGTGCCAGCAGCGTAGCCCGCGGGGTTGGAGAGACCCAGTACTTC.

This clone was counted a few times. The chain recombines TRBV20-1 with TRBJ2-7, with D hard to call. CDR3 length: 11 residues. V gave up 0 bases and J gave up 1 base, with 1 base separating them. CDR1 is DFQATT and CDR2 is SNEGSKA in the germline V gene (reference sequence). This CDR3 is CSARDSYEQYF. The CDR3, as DNA: TGCAGTGCTAGAGATTCCTACGAGCAGTACTTC.

This rearrangement joins TRBV11-2 to TRBJ2-3; D ambiguous. The CDR3 is 14 amino acids. The ends were cut back, 2 bases at V and 4 bases at J, with 10 bases in the middle. Looked up from germline, CDR1 is SGHAT and CDR2 is FQNNGV. This CDR3 is CASSLIQGSDTQYF. The CDR3 coding sequence is TGTGCCAGCAGCTTAATACAAGGCTCAGATACGCAGTATTTT.

The chain uses TRBV13 and TRBJ1-1, with TRBD1 matching over 7 bases. Looked up from germline, CDR1 is PRHDT and CDR2 is FYEKMQ (reference sequence). There are 16 residues in the CDR3. The trim removed 0 bases at V and 3 bases at J, leaving 7 bases unmatched. DNA for the CDR3: TGTGCCAGCAGCTTAGGCAGGGGGGCTGGGGACACTGAAGCTTTCTTT. It codes for CASSLGRGAGDTEAFF.

The V and J genes are TRBV7-3 and TRBJ1-1; D unclear. Per the germline V gene, CDR1 is SGHTA and CDR2 is FQGTGA. Trimming removed 5 bases from V and 11 bases from J, with 15 bases in between. The CDR3 consists of 12 residues. The DNA of the CDR3 is TGTGCCAGCAGCCCTGGGGAGGGATGGGCTTTCTTT. The encoded protein is CASSPGEGWAFF.

The chain uses TRBV2 and TRBJ1-5, with D unclear. Trimming shortened V by 7 bases and J by 0 bases, and 7 bases separated the two germline ends. The CDR3 totals 13 residues. Germline assignment: CDR1 SNHLY and CDR2 FYNNEI. In DNA form, the CDR3 reads TGTGCCAGCACCCAGCTTAGCAATCAGCCCCAGCATTTT. Translated: CASTQLSNQPQHF.

This chain links TRBV19 with TRBJ2-3; 9 bases are shared with TRBD1. This CDR3 is 17 amino acids long. Per the germline V gene, CDR1 is LNHDA and CDR2 is SQIVND (reference sequence). Unmatched junction bases numbered 10, after V lost 5 bases and J lost 1 base. CDR3 in DNA: TGTGCCAGTAGTTCCACCGGGACAGGGTACGGCACAGATACGCAGTATTTT. Protein sequence: CASSSTGTGYGTDTQYF. Full variable domain (rest looked up from reference TRBV19 and TRBJ2-3): DGGITQSPKYLFRKEGQNVTLSCEQNLNHDAMYWYRQDPGQGLRLIYYSQIVNDFQKGDIAEGYSVSREKKESFPLTVTSAQKNPTAFYLCASSSTGTGYGTDTQYFGPGTRLTVL.

The chain uses TRBV5-1 and TRBJ2-7; TRBD2 aligns across 10 bases. The germline gives CDR1 SGHRS, CDR2 YFSETQ. Trimming cost V 4 bases and J 5 bases; bases outside gene matches: 9. This CDR3 comprises 15 residues. CDR3 in amino acids: CASSPMSGGAHEQYF. The CDR3 DNA is TGCGCCAGCAGCCCCATGAGCGGGGGGGCCCACGAGCAGTACTTC.

V is TRBV10-2 and J is TRBJ1-6; D may be TRBD1 (5 bases). The germline gives CDR1 WSHSY, CDR2 SAAADI. V was clipped by 3 bases and J by 0 bases, with 15 bases between them. The CDR3 runs to 18 residues. The CDR3 spells CASSDHQPDSSYNSPLHF. CDR3 DNA sequence: TGCGCCAGCAGTGACCATCAACCCGACAGCTCCTATAATTCACCCCTCCACTTT.

This clone turned up a few times. This chain joins TRBV19 and TRBJ2-2, with TRBD1 matching 7 bases. This CDR3 is 13 amino acids long. Germline assignment: CDR1 LNHDA and CDR2 SQIVND (reference sequence). Unmatched junction bases numbered 5, after V lost 5 bases and J lost 8 bases. Here the CDR3 DNA reads TGTGCCAGTAGTGCCCACAGGGGAGGGGAGCTGTTTTTT. Translation: CASSAHRGGELFF.

The V call is TRBV7-9, the J call TRBJ1-5; D not certain. Trimming pared 1 base from V and 3 bases from J, leaving 13 bases between. This CDR3 contains 16 residues. Germline CDR1 reads SEHNR; CDR2 reads FQNEAQ (reference sequence). The CDR3 is CASSLEEEGPNQPQHF. CDR3 nucleotides: TGTGCCAGCAGCTTAGAGGAGGAGGGCCCCAATCAGCCCCAGCATTTT.

The gene calls are TRBV30 and TRBJ1-5, with D perhaps matching TRBD1 (6 bases). CDR3 length: 12 residues. Germline values: CDR1 GTSNPN, CDR2 SVGIG (reference sequence). CDR3: CAWGRGNQPQHF. The CDR3 DNA is TGTGCTTGGGGGAGGGGGAATCAGCCCCAGCATTTT.

The gene calls are TRBV20-1 and TRBJ2-3, with D uncertain. Germline CDR1 reads DFQATT; CDR2 reads SNEGSKA (reference sequence). This CDR3 is 11 amino acids long. The V end was cut by 4 bases, the J end by 5 bases, with 7 bases between. The CDR3 DNA follows: TGCAGTGCTAAGGCAGGAGATACGCAGTATTTT. It translates to CSAKAGDTQYF.

The rearrangement uses TRBV7-9 and TRBJ2-2; the match to TRBD2 covers 9 bases. The germline V gene encodes CDR1 SEHNR and CDR2 FQNEAQ (reference sequence). V trimming: 4 bases; J trimming: 6 bases; junction bases outside the gene matches: 15. The CDR3 length is 18 residues. This CDR3 is CASSSTSLAGTIPGELFF. Written as DNA, the CDR3 is TGTGCCAGCAGCTCTACCTCACTAGCGGGCACTATCCCCGGGGAGCTGTTTTTT.